A selection of T cell receptor beta chains follows, all from one sample in a study of blood T cell repertoires in COVID-19. Some clones are missing from TCRdb's copy, which holds only in-frame ones; the method was immunoSEQ multiplex PCR. The data contain a few hundred thousand clones, 70% to 90% of them singletons. Sequencing input: peripheral blood. These receptors were taken from a man between 18 and 35 years old who had recovered from COVID-19. The CDR3 runs from the conserved cysteine through the conserved F or W. D genes are given only for firm matches. The listing skips clone size in some rows; elsewhere it reads once, few, many or a size class.

V gene	clone size	J gene	D gene	CDR3 length	CDR3 DNA	CDR3 protein
TRBV5-1	-	TRBJ1-1	-	16	TGCGCCAGCAGCCCCTCGGTCGTACAGGACGACACTGAAGCTTTCTTT	CASSPSVVQDDTEAFF
TRBV12-3/TRBV12-4	-	TRBJ2-3	-	12	TGTGCCAGCAGTTTCCCGACAGATACGCAGTATTTT	CASSFPTDTQYF
TRBV3-1/TRBV3-2	-	TRBJ2-6	-	18	TGTGCCAGCAGCCAACAACGGTCCTCCCACTCTGGGGCCAACGTCCTGACTTTC	CASSQQRSSHSGANVLTF
TRBV30	-	TRBJ1-5	-	15	TGTGCCTGGAGTCTTGGGACACATAGCAATCAGCCCCAGCATTTT	CAWSLGTHSNQPQHF
TRBV18	-	TRBJ2-2	TRBD1	18	TGTGCCAGCTCGCGGCCGGGACAGGGGGCCGGGGACACCGGGGAGCTGTTTTTT	CASSRPGQGAGDTGELFF
TRBV5-6	-	TRBJ1-2	-	15	TGTGCCAGCAGCTTAGTACGGGGGGCTAACTATGGCTACACCTTC	CASSLVRGANYGYTF
TRBV7-9	-	TRBJ2-3	-	14	TGTGCCAGCAGCCCCCTTTCGGTTACAGATACGCAGTATTTT	CASSPLSVTDTQYF
TRBV7-9	-	TRBJ2-1	TRBD2	15	TGTGCCAGCAGCTTAGGTGCGGGAGGGCCGAATGAGCAGTTCTTC	CASSLGAGGPNEQFF
TRBV15	-	TRBJ1-5	-	16	TGTGCCACCAGCAGAGAGCTGACAGGTTACAATCAGCCCCAGCATTTT	CATSRELTGYNQPQHF
TRBV12-3/TRBV12-4	-	TRBJ1-1	-	13	TGTGCCAGCAGTCTCGGGCGGGCGGGGGAAGCTTTCTTT	CASSLGRAGEAFF
TRBV7-6	-	TRBJ2-3	-	16	TGTGCCAGCAGCACCTACGACTCCGCTAGCACAGATACGCAGTATTTT	CASSTYDSASTDTQYF
TRBV4-1	-	TRBJ2-7	TRBD1	15	TGCGCCAGCAGCCACGACAGGGGTGGGTCCTACGAGCAGTACTTC	CASSHDRGGSYEQYF
TRBV5-4	-	TRBJ2-7	TRBD2	16	TGTGCCAGCAGCCCCGGACTAGCGGAAGGCTCCTACGAGCAGTACTTC	CASSPGLAEGSYEQYF
TRBV12-3/TRBV12-4	-	TRBJ1-4	-	11	TGTGCCAGCAGCCTTAGCGAAAAACTGTTTTTT	CASSLSEKLFF
TRBV6-5	-	TRBJ1-2	TRBD1	13	TGTGCCATCTCGAGAACAGGGGGCCGAGGCTACACCTTC	CAISRTGGRGYTF
TRBV7-7	-	TRBJ2-2	-	14	TGTGCTAGCACCAACTCTCTAGGGAGCGGGGAGCTGTTTTTT	CASTNSLGSGELFF
TRBV5-1	-	TRBJ2-2	TRBD1	16	TGCGCCAGCAGCCATGGACAGGGGACGAACACCGGGGAGCTGTTTTTT	CASSHGQGTNTGELFF
TRBV12-5	once	TRBJ1-5	-	12	TGTGCTAGTGGTTGGACAAATCAGCCCCAGCATTTT	CASGWTNQPQHF
TRBV6-2/TRBV6-3	-	TRBJ1-1	-	13	TGTGCCAGCAGTTACCTGGCCCAGGCTGAAGCTTTCTTT	CASSYLAQAEAFF
TRBV5-6	-	TRBJ2-7	TRBD2	18	TGTGCCAGCAGCTTGGTGTCTGTAAGCGGGAGAAGCCGGGGTGAGCAGTACTTC	CASSLVSVSGRSRGEQYF
TRBV19	-	TRBJ2-7	TRBD2	15	TGTGCCAGTAGTGCCACTAGCGGGAGCTCGTACGAGCAGTACTTC	CASSATSGSSYEQYF
TRBV10-3	-	TRBJ2-1	-	15	TGTGCCATCAGTGAGGGCAGAAACTCCTACAATGAGCAGTTCTTC	CAISEGRNSYNEQFF
TRBV29-1	-	TRBJ2-1	TRBD1	13	TGCAGCGTCGCTGACAGGGCACACAATGAGCAGTTCTTC	CSVADRAHNEQFF
TRBV10-3	-	TRBJ1-5	-	13	TGTGCCACCAGCTCAGGGGCGGAACAGCCCCAGCATTTT	CATSSGAEQPQHF
TRBV27	-	TRBJ2-3	-	15	TGTGCCAGCAGTCTGATCTTTGGGGCCCCAGATACGCAGTATTTT	CASSLIFGAPDTQYF
TRBV19	-	TRBJ2-1	TRBD1	16	TGTGCCAGTACCCCCTCCCCAGGGGGAACCTACAATGAGCAGTTCTTC	CASTPSPGGTYNEQFF
TRBV7-9	-	TRBJ2-1	-	15	TGTGCCAGCAGCTTCGGGCAGGGGATCTACAATGAGCAGTTCTTC	CASSFGQGIYNEQFF
TRBV6-5	-	TRBJ2-7	-	13	TGTGCCAGCAGTTACTCTGGGGGGTTCGAGCAGTACTTC	CASSYSGGFEQYF
TRBV18	-	TRBJ2-2	-	15	TGTGCCAGCTCACCAGACAGGCAGAACACCGGGGAGCTGTTTTTT	CASSPDRQNTGELFF
TRBV27	-	TRBJ2-7	-	14	TGTGCCAGCAGTATCAAACAGAGCTCCTACGAGCAGTACTTC	CASSIKQSSYEQYF
TRBV19	-	TRBJ2-2	-	15	TGTGCCAGTAGTATAGTGCCAGGGGCTCCCGGGGAGCTGTTTTTT	CASSIVPGAPGELFF
TRBV6-4	-	TRBJ2-1	TRBD2	17	TGTGCCAGCAGTGACGGGCCTAGCGGGAGTTCCTACAATGAGCAGTTCTTC	CASSDGPSGSSYNEQFF
TRBV29-1	-	TRBJ1-1	-	12	TGCAGCGTTTCGAAGGGGGGGACTGAAGCTTTCTTT	CSVSKGGTEAFF
TRBV5-5	-	TRBJ1-1	-	15	TGTGCCAGCAGCTTGGCTTACAGGGAAGGGACTGAAGCTTTCTTT	CASSLAYREGTEAFF
TRBV25-1	-	TRBJ2-7	TRBD1	12	TGTGCCAGCACCCGTGAGGGGGCGCGGCAGTACTTC	CASTREGARQYF
TRBV6-5	-	TRBJ1-2	-	14	TGTGCCAGCAGGATCGGACAGACAAACTATGGCTACACCTTC	CASRIGQTNYGYTF
TRBV7-9	-	TRBJ2-1	TRBD2	15	TGTGCCAGCAACCTAGCGGGGGGGCCCTACAATGAGCAGTTCTTC	CASNLAGGPYNEQFF
TRBV6-5	-	TRBJ1-1	-	13	TGTGCCACCAAAGGAGGCTCGAACACTGAAGCTTTCTTT	CATKGGSNTEAFF
TRBV6-5	-	TRBJ1-2	TRBD1	15	TGTGCCAGCAGCCCCACCCCGGGACAGTACTATGGCTACACCTTC	CASSPTPGQYYGYTF
TRBV6-2/TRBV6-3	once	TRBJ1-5	-	13	TGTGCCAGCAGTTCCTCACAAGATCAGCCCCAGCATTTT	CASSSSQDQPQHF
TRBV18	few	TRBJ1-1	-	13	TGTGCCAGCACTGCGGCGGAGCAGACTGAAGCTTTCTTT	CASTAAEQTEAFF